This TCR beta chain was observed in a study of T-cell memory formation after mild COVID-19. Note on this clonotype: Its specificity is not known.

CDR3 length equals 15 residues. Germline loops: CDR1 SGHNT, CDR2 YENEEA. V lost 4 bases, J lost 8 bases, and 15 bases lay in between. Study outcomes and limitations: CD4+ contracting clones were found mainly in CM and EM, and CD8+ ones in EMRA.

TCRdb called the 5' RACE reads again in MiXCR, with one record for every CDR3 protein. The top ten clones hold about an eighth of a sample with around 200,000 distinct CDR3 sequences, around 25% of them seen once. The rearrangement joins TRBV11-3 to TRBJ1-6, with D maybe TRBD1 (5 bases). This clonotype was obtained from an adult woman who had mild COVID-19 (a few samples of this study predate the infection). Cell type and time point are not known. Sequencing used PBMCs or a T cell subset sorted from them (not recorded which). CDR3 DNA: TGTGCCAGCAGCTCTAACAGGATGGTAGATTCACCCCTCCACTTT. Its translation: CASSSNRMVDSPLHF.